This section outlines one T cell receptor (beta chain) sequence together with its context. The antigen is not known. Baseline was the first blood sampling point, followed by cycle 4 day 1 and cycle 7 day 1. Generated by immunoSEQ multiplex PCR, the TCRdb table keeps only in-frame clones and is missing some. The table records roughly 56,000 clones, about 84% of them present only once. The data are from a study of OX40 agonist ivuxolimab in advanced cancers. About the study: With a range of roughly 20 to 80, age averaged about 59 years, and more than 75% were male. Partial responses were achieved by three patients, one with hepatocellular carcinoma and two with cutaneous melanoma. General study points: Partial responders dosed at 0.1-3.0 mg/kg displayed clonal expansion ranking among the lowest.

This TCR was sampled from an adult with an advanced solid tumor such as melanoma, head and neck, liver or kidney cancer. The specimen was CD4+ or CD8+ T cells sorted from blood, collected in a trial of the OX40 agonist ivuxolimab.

This CDR3 is CASSPVALEAFF. DNA for the CDR3: TGTGCCAGCAGCCCAGTGGCACTTGAAGCTTTCTTT. This chain links TRBV7-6 with TRBJ1-1; D gene uncertain. Germline assignment: CDR1 SGHVS and CDR2 FNYEAQ. This CDR3 contains 12 residues. V was pared by 5 bases and J by 7 bases, with 11 bases between.